The 10 T cell receptor beta chains in this list originate from one sample, sequenced in a study of OX40 agonist ivuxolimab in advanced cancers. The repertoire was sequenced with immunoSEQ multiplex PCR; TCRdb's copy has only in-frame clones and lacks some. Among approximately 74,000 clones listed, approximately 89% were seen once. Sequencing was performed on CD4+ or CD8+ T cells sorted from blood, taken in a trial of the OX40 agonist ivuxolimab. These receptors all stem from an adult with an advanced solid tumor such as melanoma, head and neck, liver or kidney cancer.

This clone was seen just once. At one boundary the junction diverges from the germline segment, which might be a read error. The rearrangement joins TRBV6-1 to TRBJ2-5; 7 positions match TRBD2. The tail of the sequence fits TRBJ2-7 better, so the J call may be wrong. This CDR3 spans 13 amino acids. Germline CDR1 and CDR2: MNHNS and SASEGT. CDR3 amino acids: CAISELGGYEQYF. For the CDR3, the DNA is TGTGCCATCAGTGAGCTCGGGGGGTACGAGCAGTACTTC.

This sequence joins TRBV11-3 and TRBJ2-1; D call uncertain. The CDR3 loop spans 13 amino acids. Germline CDR1 SGHNT, CDR2 YENEEA. V lost 5 bases and J lost 7, with 12 bases in between. The CDR3 bases are TGTGCCAGCAGCCCAAGAAATGTAAATGAGCAGTTCTTC. Translating it yields CASSPRNVNEQFF.

This clone was detected once. The rearrangement uses TRBV7-3 and TRBJ2-1; a weak D match, TRBD1 (5 bases). Trimming took off 4 bases at V and 7 bases at J, with 14 bases between the two ends. CDR3 size: 14 residues. Germline CDR1 and CDR2: SGHTA and FQGTGA. The DNA for the CDR3 is TGTGCCAGCAGCTCCGATCTTCAGGGTAATGAGCAGTTCTTC. Its protein is CASSSDLQGNEQFF.

About this clone itself: Other DNA sequences in this specimen translate into the identical CDR3. V usage is TRBV28 and J usage is TRBJ1-1; D ambiguous. The CDR3 loop spans 11 amino acids. Germline loops: CDR1 MDHEN, CDR2 SYDVKM. The V gene lost 8 bases and the J gene lost 5 bases, with 9 bases spanning the gap. This CDR3 reads CASASGTEAFF. The CDR3, as DNA: TGTGCCAGCGCCTCGGGGACTGAAGCTTTCTTT.

The genes are TRBV7-2 and TRBJ2-7; tentatively, D is TRBD2 (5 bases). The CDR3 consists of 17 residues. CDR1 and CDR2 (germline): SGHTA, FQGNSA. V shed 1 base and J shed 2 bases, with 18 bases lying between them. CDR3 protein: CASSLVPASDFTYEQYF. In DNA form, the CDR3 reads TGTGCCAGCAGCTTAGTGCCGGCGTCGGACTTTACCTACGAGCAGTACTTC.

J is TRBJ2-2 and V is TRBV7-9, with TRBD1 matching over 9 bases. Germline V CDR1 and CDR2: SEHNR, FQNEAQ (reference sequence). V lost 3 bases to trimming and J lost 13 bases; unmatched junction nucleotides: 12. This CDR3 is built from 15 residues. CDR3 DNA sequence: TGTGCCAGCAGCTTTTGGGACAGGGCCGATGTGGGGCTGTTTTTT. Amino acids: CASSFWDRADVGLFF.

V and J are TRBV7-9 and TRBJ1-5; TRBD1 matches 10 bases. Germline values: CDR1 SEHNR, CDR2 FQNEAQ (reference sequence). Trimming took 1 base from V and 7 from J; bases not matched to a gene: 7. CDR3 length equals 16 residues. CDR3 sequence reads: CASSLGSGQGTQPQHF. For the CDR3, the DNA is TGTGCCAGCAGCTTAGGGTCGGGACAGGGGACCCAGCCCCAGCATTTT.

Only a few counts were recorded for this clone. This chain joins TRBV9 and TRBJ1-6; the D gene is possibly TRBD1 (6 bases). The CDR3 has 14 amino acids. Germline V gene lookup returns CDR1 SGDLS and CDR2 YYNGEE. The V end was cut by 4 bases, the J end by 6 bases, with 11 bases between. CDR3 DNA sequence: TGTGCCAGCAGCCTGGGGGCAGTTAATTCACCCCTCCACTTT. It encodes CASSLGAVNSPLHF.

This chain links TRBV6-5 with TRBJ2-3; D is uncertain. V lost 6 bases to trimming and J lost 3 bases, with 13 bases between them. Looked up from germline, CDR1 is MNHEY and CDR2 is SVGAGI. The CDR3 length is 14 residues. CDR3 protein: CASSSRGLTDTQYF. In DNA, the CDR3 is TGTGCCAGCAGCTCCCGAGGATTAACAGATACGCAGTATTTT.

The genes are TRBV28 and TRBJ1-4; no clear D gene. The CDR3 runs 12 residues. CDR1 MDHEN and CDR2 SYDVKM come from the germline V gene. Trimming shortened V by 2 bases and J by 5 bases, and 3 bases separated the two germline ends. This chain's CDR3 is CASSLLNEKLFF. The DNA of the CDR3 is TGTGCCAGCAGTTTACTCAATGAAAAACTGTTTTTT.